This T cell receptor (beta chain) came from a study of cytomegalovirus exposure and HLA in healthy donors. Remarks on this clone: Its antigen is unidentified.

The CDR3 is 13 residues long. J was trimmed by 0 bases and V by 8 bases; bases with no gene match: 4. Germline V gene lookup returns CDR1 SQVTM and CDR2 ANQGSEA. Researchers ran the PCR with 60 Vbeta and 13 Jbeta primers. The data were produced by immunoSEQ multiplex PCR, yet TCRdb's version contains in-frame clones alone and is incomplete. The sample consists of approximately 140,000 clones, around four fifths of them appearing once. Overall study findings and caveats: In an earlier analysis, in some 500 donors, most V segments appeared productive either ~90% or ~30% of the time. The records held CMV serostatus as the only immune exposure information. Cytomegalovirus association was listed for 150 or so TCR beta chains.

Material: PBMCs. This clonotype was obtained from a boy between 10 and 17 years old in good health and CMV-seronegative. This chain links TRBV29-1 with TRBJ2-1; 7 nucleotides line up with TRBD2. The CDR3 is CSSSGSSYNEQFF. The DNA for the CDR3 is TGCAGCTCTAGCGGATCCTCCTACAATGAGCAGTTCTTC.